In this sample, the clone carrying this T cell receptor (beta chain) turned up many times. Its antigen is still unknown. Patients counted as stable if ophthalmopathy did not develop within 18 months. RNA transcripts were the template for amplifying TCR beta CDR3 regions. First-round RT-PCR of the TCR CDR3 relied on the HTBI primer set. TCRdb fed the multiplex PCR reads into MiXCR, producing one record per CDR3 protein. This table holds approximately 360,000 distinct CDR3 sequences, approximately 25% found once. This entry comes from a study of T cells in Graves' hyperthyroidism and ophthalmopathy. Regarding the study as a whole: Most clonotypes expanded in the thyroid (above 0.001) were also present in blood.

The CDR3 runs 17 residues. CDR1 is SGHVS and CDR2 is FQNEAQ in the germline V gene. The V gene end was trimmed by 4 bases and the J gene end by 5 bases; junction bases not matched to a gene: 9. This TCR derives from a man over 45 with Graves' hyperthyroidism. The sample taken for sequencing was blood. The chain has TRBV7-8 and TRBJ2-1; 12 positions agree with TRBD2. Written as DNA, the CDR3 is TGTGCCAGCAGCTCGTACTTACTAGCGGGAGGCAACAATGAGCAGTTCTTC. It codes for CASSSYLLAGGNNEQFF.